These 21 T cell receptor beta chains originate from one sample sequenced in a study of cytomegalovirus exposure and HLA in healthy donors. TCRdb's copy holds only in-frame clones and misses some; the assay was immunoSEQ multiplex PCR. The sample includes fewer than 200,000 clones, 86% of them seen just once. Sample: PBMCs. The receptors were gathered from a woman under 30 in good health and CMV-seronegative.

J is TRBJ2-7 and V is TRBV19; tentative D call: TRBD1 (6 bases). CDR1 is LNHDA and CDR2 is SQIVND in the germline V gene (reference sequence). The CDR3 contains 14 residues. Trimming removed 3 bases at V and 3 bases at J, with 12 bases between. CDR3 sequence (DNA): TGTGCCAGTAGTATCCTCCCAGGGGACTACGAGCAGTACTTC. Translated: CASSILPGDYEQYF.

The V gene is TRBV6-6, the J gene TRBJ1-2; D uncertain. CDR1 and CDR2 from the germline V gene are MNHNY and SVGAGI (reference sequence). The germline V and J ends were trimmed by 10 bases and 8 bases, with 14 bases remaining between them. The CDR3 sequence is 11 residues long. The CDR3 DNA reads as TGTGCCATTTCCGACATCCTCGGCTACACCTTC. Its translation is CAISDILGYTF.

V is TRBV4-1 and J is TRBJ1-1; a weak D match, TRBD1 (6 bases). Germline V gene lookup returns CDR1 MGHRA and CDR2 YSYEKL. The CDR3 has 15 amino acids. V was trimmed by 0 bases and J by 5 bases, leaving 13 bases between them. The CDR3: CASSQDRLRGTEAFF. DNA of the CDR3: TGCGCCAGCAGCCAAGACAGGTTAAGGGGGACTGAAGCTTTCTTT.

The chain employs TRBV7-9 and TRBJ1-1, with 9 bases fitting TRBD1. V trimming: 2 bases; J trimming: 5 bases; junction bases outside the gene matches: 3. CDR3 length equals 14 residues. CDR1 and CDR2 (germline): SEHNR, FQNEAQ (reference sequence). As DNA, the CDR3 is TGTGCCAGCAGCTTACTACAGGGGGCGACTGAAGCTTTCTTT. Translated, it gives CASSLLQGATEAFF.

V gene TRBV7-6 combines with J gene TRBJ2-5, with 7 bases matching TRBD1. Looked up from germline, CDR1 is SGHVS and CDR2 is FNYEAQ. This CDR3 has 14 residues. Trimming removed 4 bases from V and 5 bases from J; junction bases left unmatched: 7. The chain's CDR3 is CASSSGQPGETQYF. CDR3 sequence (DNA): TGTGCCAGCAGCTCGGGACAGCCGGGGGAGACCCAGTACTTC.

The chain recombines TRBV20-1 with TRBJ2-3; weak D call: TRBD1 (5 bases). CDR1 and CDR2 (germline): DFQATT, SNEGSKA (reference sequence). The CDR3 spans 10 residues. Trimming took 6 bases from V and 7 from J, leaving 8 bases between them. The CDR3 loop is CSAAGNTQYF. Written as DNA, the CDR3 is TGCAGTGCCGCAGGGAATACGCAGTATTTT.

The J gene is TRBJ1-2, the V gene TRBV29-1, with TRBD1 matching 11 bases. The CDR3 is made up of 15 amino acids. Germline V lookup: CDR1 SQVTM, CDR2 ANQGSEA. V gave up 3 bases and J gave up 0 bases; unmatched junction bases: 3. CDR3 residues: CSVDPGQGANYGYTF. In DNA, the CDR3 is TGCAGCGTTGATCCGGGACAGGGGGCTAACTATGGCTACACCTTC.

V is TRBV5-4 and J is TRBJ2-1; 10 nucleotides align to TRBD2. The CDR3 extends over 19 amino acids. The ends lost 7 bases at V and 5 bases at J; junction bases unmatched: 21. The germline V gene encodes CDR1 SGHNT and CDR2 YYREEE (reference sequence). The CDR3 DNA sequence: TGTGCCAGCCAGATTAATGGCCGGGAGAGCGGGAGGGCCCACAATGAGCAGTTCTTC. Its translation: CASQINGRESGRAHNEQFF.

V usage is TRBV2 and J usage is TRBJ1-6, with TRBD1 matching over 7 bases. This CDR3 contains 19 residues. Germline V gene lookup returns CDR1 SNHLY and CDR2 FYNNEI. V gave up 3 bases and J gave up 0 bases; unmatched junction bases: 11. CDR3 nucleotide sequence: TGTGCCAGCAGTGACAGGGAAGGGGGCTCAATCTCCTATAATTCACCCCTCCACTTT. It specifies CASSDREGGSISYNSPLHF.

The genes are TRBV27 and TRBJ2-2; D perhaps matches TRBD2 (6 bases). Germline V gives CDR1 MNHEY, CDR2 SMNVEV (reference sequence). The CDR3 sequence is 15 residues long. V lost 4 bases to trimming and J lost 0 bases, with 9 bases between them. The CDR3 DNA follows: TGTGCCAGCAGTTCCAGGGAGGCGAACACCGGGGAGCTGTTTTTT. This codes for CASSSREANTGELFF.

The chain uses TRBV27 and TRBJ2-5, with D maybe TRBD1 (5 bases). The CDR3 consists of 15 residues. V lost 5 bases to trimming and J lost 4 bases, with 17 bases between them. Germline CDR1 is MNHEY and CDR2 is SMNVEV (reference sequence). As DNA, the CDR3 is TGTGCCAGCAGTCTCCGCCTGACAGAACGAGAGACCCAGTACTTC. Translation: CASSLRLTERETQYF.

The V and J genes are TRBV9 and TRBJ1-2; TRBD1 agrees at 8 bases. Unmatched junction bases numbered 6, after V lost 0 bases and J lost 2 bases. The CDR3 is 16 amino acids. CDR1 is SGDLS, CDR2 YYNGEE, per germline. Here the CDR3 DNA reads TGTGCCAGCAGCGTAGCCGAATGGACAGGGAACTATGGCTACACCTTC. Translated, it gives CASSVAEWTGNYGYTF.

The chain combines TRBV5-4 with TRBJ1-2; D unclear. The CDR3 length is 15 residues. Germline V gives CDR1 SGHNT, CDR2 YYREEE (reference sequence). Trimming shortened V by 2 bases and J by 0 bases, and 11 bases separated the two germline ends. CDR3 sequence reads: CASSFFGRPNYGYTF. CDR3 in DNA: TGTGCCAGCAGCTTTTTCGGCAGGCCTAACTATGGCTACACCTTC.

CDR3 nucleotide sequence: TGTGCCAGCAGCTTACAGAATGAGCAGTTCTTC. Translated, it gives CASSLQNEQFF. The chain joins TRBV7-9 to TRBJ2-1; D remains ambiguous. The V end was cut by 2 bases, the J end by 7 bases, with 3 bases between. The germline V gene encodes CDR1 SEHNR and CDR2 FQNEAQ (reference sequence). This CDR3 has 11 residues.

The chain recombines TRBV6-1 with TRBJ1-5; D is perhaps TRBD1 (6 bases). CDR3 length: 15 residues. Trimming took off 2 bases at V and 4 bases at J, with 12 bases between the two ends. Germline assignment: CDR1 MNHNS and CDR2 SASEGT. For the CDR3, the DNA is TGTGCCAGCAGTGAATATGGGACATTTAATCAGCCCCAGCATTTT. Translated, it gives CASSEYGTFNQPQHF.

This clone has a handful of counts. This chain links TRBV27 with TRBJ1-5, with a weak D call TRBD1 (6 bases). Germline assignment: CDR1 MNHEY and CDR2 SMNVEV (reference sequence). The V gene lost 5 bases and the J gene lost 2 bases, with 25 bases spanning the gap. CDR3 size: 19 residues. CDR3 bases: TGTGCCAGCAGTCGATTACCGGGACAAGGCTCCCCTGGCAATCAGCCCCAGCATTTT. Amino acids: CASSRLPGQGSPGNQPQHF.

The J gene is TRBJ2-1, the V gene TRBV5-6; D is perhaps TRBD1 (5 bases). The CDR3 is 14 amino acids. V was cut by 0 bases and J by 7 bases, with 11 bases left in between. CDR1 SGHDT and CDR2 YYEEEE come from the germline V gene. CDR3 DNA: TGTGCCAGCAGCTTGGCCAACAGGAAAAATGAGCAGTTCTTC. Amino acids: CASSLANRKNEQFF.

The V and J genes are TRBV6-5 and TRBJ2-1; no clear D. The V gene lost 5 bases and the J gene lost 0 bases, with 8 bases spanning the gap. Per the germline V gene, CDR1 is MNHEY and CDR2 is SVGAGI. This CDR3 comprises 14 residues. CDR3 in DNA: TGTGCCAGCAGTATAACAAGCTCCTACAATGAGCAGTTCTTC. Translating gives CASSITSSYNEQFF.

CDR3 sequence reads: CASLPHAIVQAEQFF. Here the CDR3 DNA reads TGTGCCAGCCTACCCCATGCAATCGTCCAGGCTGAGCAGTTCTTC. The chain carries TRBV2 and TRBJ2-1; no clear D. The CDR3 has 15 amino acids. The germline gives CDR1 SNHLY, CDR2 FYNNEI. Trimming removed 8 bases from V and 9 bases from J, with 23 bases in between.

The chain uses TRBV7-9 and TRBJ2-7, with D perhaps matching TRBD1 (5 bases). The CDR3 loop spans 15 amino acids. V shed 1 base and J shed 5 bases, with 15 bases lying between them. The V gene's germline CDR1 is SEHNR and CDR2 FQNEAQ (reference sequence). The CDR3 sequence: CASSLDGQGYNEQYF. The DNA of the CDR3 is TGTGCCAGCAGCTTAGATGGTCAGGGATATAACGAGCAGTACTTC. Combining the CDR3 with reference TRBV7-9 and TRBJ2-7 gives the whole variable domain DTGVSQNPRHKITKRGQNVTFRCDPISEHNRLYWYRQTLGQGPEFLTYFQNEAQLEKSRLLSDRFSAERPKGSFSTLEIQRTEQGDSAMYLCASSLDGQGYNEQYFGPGTRLTVT.

This chain connects TRBV29-1 to TRBJ2-7; 11 bases agree with TRBD1. The CDR3 is 14 residues long. Germline V gives CDR1 SQVTM, CDR2 ANQGSEA. J was trimmed by 1 base and V by 6 bases; bases with no gene match: 5. The DNA of the CDR3 is TGCAGCGTGACGGGGACAGGGGGTTCCTACGAGCAGTACTTC. Protein sequence: CSVTGTGGSYEQYF.